This section outlines one T cell receptor beta chain sequence together with its context. The germline V and J ends were trimmed by 2 bases and 3 bases, with 10 bases remaining between them. Germline V gene lookup returns CDR1 SGHAT and CDR2 FQDESV (reference sequence). The CDR3 sequence is 14 residues long. The entry originates in a study of control samples from healthy donors and cancer patients. The method was immunoSEQ multiplex PCR; TCRdb's version includes in-frame clones alone and lacks a portion of them. The repertoire holds some 140,000 clones, with about 94% as singletons. The chain combines TRBV11-1 with TRBJ1-1; the D is unclear. The receptor was derived from a man aged 40-55 years in good health. Sequencing was performed on blood. CDR3: CASSLSPHYTEAFF. The CDR3 DNA reads as TGTGCCAGCAGCTTATCCCCTCATTACACTGAAGCTTTCTTT. Full variable domain (outside the CDR3, taken from reference TRBV11-1 and TRBJ1-1): EAEVAQSPRYKITEKSQAVAFWCDPISGHATLYWYRQILGQGPELLVQFQDESVVDDSQLPKDRFSAERLKGVDSTLKIQPAELGDSAMYLCASSLSPHYTEAFFGQGTRLTVV.